One T cell receptor (beta chain) is described in this entry. The record originates from a study of blood T cell repertoires in COVID-19. Across the study: Sites across the United States, Italy and Spain contributed samples from acute and convalescent COVID-19. The analysed material was cDNA or gDNA that came from T cells, B-cell-depleted T cells, or PBMCs.

The CDR3 contains 16 residues. Germline V CDR1 and CDR2: SNHLY, FYNNEI. Unmatched junction bases numbered 10, after V lost 4 bases and J lost 7 bases. Original data processing: How many nucleated cells were present was estimated from reference gene primer amplification. TCRdb's copy holds only in-frame clones and misses some; the assay was immunoSEQ multiplex PCR. V, J and clone size are taken as reported in that table, and D and trimming were inferred from the DNA itself. Of some 670,000 clones listed, more than 80% are singletons. The gene calls are TRBV2 and TRBJ1-6; TRBD1 aligns across 7 bases. This clonotype was obtained from a woman between 18 and 29 years old with acute or convalescent COVID-19. The material sequenced was peripheral blood. In DNA, the CDR3 is TGTGCCAGCAGTGTTGGTCAGGGGGTTCGGAATTCACCCCTCCACTTT. This gives the protein CASSVGQGVRNSPLHF.